The 15 T cell receptor beta chains below come from one sample, sequenced in a study of cytomegalovirus exposure and HLA in healthy donors. Researchers ran the PCR with 60 Vbeta and 13 Jbeta primers. Here immunoSEQ multiplex PCR was the method, and the copy in TCRdb shows in-frame clones only, minus some. Of 200,000 to 250,000 clones in the sample, 76% were seen once. Sample: PBMCs. These receptors were collected from a man between 18 and 29 years old in good health and CMV-seronegative.

V is TRBV19 and J is TRBJ2-5; no firm D call. Trimming stripped 4 bases from V and 0 bases from J, with 6 bases between. CDR1 and CDR2 from the germline V gene are LNHDA and SQIVND (reference sequence). This CDR3 has 13 amino acids. This CDR3 is CASSKDNQETQYF. For the CDR3, the DNA is TGTGCCAGTAGTAAAGACAACCAAGAGACCCAGTACTTC. The full variable domain, completed using reference TRBV19 and TRBJ2-5, is DGGITQSPKYLFRKEGQNVTLSCEQNLNHDAMYWYRQDPGQGLRLIYYSQIVNDFQKGDIAEGYSVSREKKESFPLTVTSAQKNPTAFYLCASSKDNQETQYFGPGTRLLVL.

This sequence joins TRBV5-1 and TRBJ2-2, with TRBD1 matching over 9 bases. The CDR3 has 14 residues. The J segment lost 7 bases and the V segment lost 2 bases, leaving 3 bases of the junction unmatched. Germline CDR1 is SGHRS and CDR2 is YFSETQ. Here the CDR3 reads CASSFTGGNGELFF. The CDR3 bases are TGCGCCAGCAGCTTCACAGGGGGCAACGGGGAGCTGTTTTTT. The whole variable domain, remainder taken from reference TRBV5-1 and TRBJ2-2, is KAGVTQTPRYLIKTRGQQVTLSCSPISGHRSVSWYQQTPGQGLQFLFEYFSETQRNKGNFPGRFSGRQFSNSRSEMNVSTLELGDSALYLCASSFTGGNGELFFGEGSRLTVL.

The chain combines TRBV11-3 with TRBJ2-3; TRBD2 agrees at 8 bases. The germline gives CDR1 SGHNT, CDR2 YENEEA. V dropped 0 bases and J dropped 14; count of bases not matched to a gene: 7. CDR3 length equals 13 residues. The CDR3 DNA follows: TGTGCCAGCAGCTTAGATTTAGCGGGGCTCCGGTATTTT. It codes for CASSLDLAGLRYF.

The chain combines TRBV4-2 with TRBJ2-1; 14 nucleotides line up with TRBD2. The trim removed 1 base at V and 9 bases at J, leaving 11 bases unmatched. The CDR3 loop spans 18 amino acids. Per germline, CDR1 LGHNA and CDR2 YNFKEQ. The CDR3 loop reads CASSQVPPGTSGRGEQFF. For the CDR3, the DNA is TGTGCCAGCAGCCAAGTGCCCCCGGGGACTAGCGGGAGAGGTGAGCAGTTCTTC.

This chain links TRBV5-1 with TRBJ2-7; TRBD1 might be the D (7 bases). V dropped 5 bases and J dropped 1 base, with 16 bases sitting between them. This CDR3 comprises 15 residues. Germline loops: CDR1 SGHRS, CDR2 YFSETQ. Written as DNA, the CDR3 is TGCGCCAGCAGGGGGGCGGGGACAGTATCCTACGAGCAGTACTTC. This gives the protein CASRGAGTVSYEQYF.

This clone was detected once. The CDR3 sequence: CASSLSGTSGMADGELFF. The CDR3 coding sequence is TGTGCCAGCAGTTTATCCGGGACTAGCGGGATGGCCGACGGGGAGCTGTTTTTT. V usage is TRBV28 and J usage is TRBJ2-2, with 13 positions matching TRBD2. Germline V gene data show CDR1 as MDHEN and CDR2 as SYDVKM. The CDR3 runs 18 residues. The junction had 9 bases not matched to a gene; V was cut back by 1 base and J by 7 bases.

The genes are TRBV28 and TRBJ2-1; 10 bases align to TRBD2. The junction had 19 bases not matched to a gene; V was cut back by 4 bases and J by 7 bases. The CDR3 totals 19 residues. The germline V gene has CDR1 MDHEN and CDR2 SYDVKM. This CDR3 is CASSSPSSQGAGGSNEQFF. The DNA for the CDR3 is TGTGCCAGCAGTTCCCCCTCAAGCCAAGGAGCGGGAGGGAGTAATGAGCAGTTCTTC.

The chain is built from TRBV9 and TRBJ2-7, with 7 bases matching TRBD1. Germline CDR1 and CDR2: SGDLS and YYNGEE. V trimming: 4 bases; J trimming: 5 bases; junction bases outside the gene matches: 9. The CDR3 is made up of 14 amino acids. The chain's CDR3 is CASSPQTGFNEQYF. CDR3 nucleotide sequence: TGTGCCAGCAGCCCCCAGACAGGGTTTAACGAGCAGTACTTC.

This clone has a handful of counts. The chain recombines TRBV11-2 with TRBJ2-3; 10 bases align to TRBD2. V trimming: 4 bases; J trimming: 3 bases; junction bases outside the gene matches: 4. Germline CDR1 SGHAT, CDR2 FQNNGV. The CDR3 is made up of 15 amino acids. CDR3 sequence (DNA): TGTGCCAGCAGCTGGAGACTAGCGGGTACAGATACGCAGTATTTT. Translated, it gives CASSWRLAGTDTQYF.

This chain connects TRBV9 to TRBJ2-2; 8 bases line up with TRBD2. The CDR3 has 16 residues. CDR1 and CDR2 (germline): SGDLS, YYNGEE. The V and J ends lost 3 bases and 2 bases, in that order; junction bases with no gene match: 6. CDR3 nucleotide sequence: TGTGCCAGCAGCGCGCCCGGGGGGGTTAACACCGGGGAGCTGTTTTTT. It encodes CASSAPGGVNTGELFF. The whole variable domain, remainder taken from reference TRBV9 and TRBJ2-2, is DSGVTQTPKHLITATGQRVTLRCSPRSGDLSVYWYQQSLDQGLQFLIQYYNGEERAKGNILERFSAQQFPDLHSELNLSSLELGDSALYFCASSAPGGVNTGELFFGEGSRLTVL.

This chain joins TRBV5-4 and TRBJ2-1; D possibly corresponds to TRBD2 (6 bases). CDR1 and CDR2 from the germline V gene are SGHNT and YYREEE (reference sequence). Trimming took 4 bases from V and 1 from J, leaving 12 bases between them. There are 15 residues in the CDR3. CDR3 in amino acids: CASSRDSRSYNEQFF. The CDR3 bases are TGTGCCAGCAGCCGGGACTCGAGATCCTACAATGAGCAGTTCTTC. Using reference TRBV5-4 and TRBJ2-1 for the parts outside the CDR3, the full variable domain is ETGVTQSPTHLIKTRGQQVTLRCSSQSGHNTVSWYQQALGQGPQFIFQYYREEENGRGNFPPRFSGLQFPNYSSELNVNALELDDSALYLCASSRDSRSYNEQFFGPGTRLTVL.

The gene calls are TRBV27 and TRBJ2-1; TRBD1 aligns across 9 bases. The J segment lost 3 bases and the V segment lost 4 bases, leaving 7 bases of the junction unmatched. There are 16 residues in the CDR3. Germline V gene data show CDR1 as MNHEY and CDR2 as SMNVEV (reference sequence). Here the CDR3 reads CASSSTGQGNYNEQFF. The CDR3 DNA follows: TGTGCCAGCAGTTCGACGGGACAGGGAAACTACAATGAGCAGTTCTTC.

With regard to this clone: Distinct nucleotide sequences in the sample also encode this CDR3. The rearrangement uses TRBV4-1 and TRBJ2-3, with 10 bases lining up with TRBD1. V was pared by 4 bases and J by 7 bases, with 8 bases of the junction left unmatched. CDR1 and CDR2 from the germline V gene are MGHRA and YSYEKL. This CDR3 has 15 amino acids. The CDR3 DNA reads as TGCGCCAGCAGCCGCGCCGGACAGGGGGTAAATACGCAGTATTTT. Translating it yields CASSRAGQGVNTQYF.

This clone was counted only a few times. The rearrangement joins TRBV4-2 to TRBJ1-2; a weak D match, TRBD1 (5 bases). Looked up from germline, CDR1 is LGHNA and CDR2 is YNFKEQ. The CDR3 has 15 amino acids. The V end lost 4 bases, the J end lost 3 bases, and 15 bases lay between the germline ends. DNA of the CDR3: TGTGCCAGCAGCCGAGGGACTCCCAAGGACTATGGCTACACCTTC. It yields the protein CASSRGTPKDYGYTF.

This clone turned up a few times. The chain carries TRBV27 and TRBJ2-1; 12 bases match TRBD2. The CDR3 extends over 14 amino acids. V gave up 2 bases and J gave up 9 bases; unmatched junction bases: 2. Germline values: CDR1 MNHEY, CDR2 SMNVEV (reference sequence). The chain's CDR3 is CASSLLAGGVEQFF. CDR3 nucleotides: TGTGCCAGCAGTTTACTAGCGGGAGGGGTTGAGCAGTTCTTC.